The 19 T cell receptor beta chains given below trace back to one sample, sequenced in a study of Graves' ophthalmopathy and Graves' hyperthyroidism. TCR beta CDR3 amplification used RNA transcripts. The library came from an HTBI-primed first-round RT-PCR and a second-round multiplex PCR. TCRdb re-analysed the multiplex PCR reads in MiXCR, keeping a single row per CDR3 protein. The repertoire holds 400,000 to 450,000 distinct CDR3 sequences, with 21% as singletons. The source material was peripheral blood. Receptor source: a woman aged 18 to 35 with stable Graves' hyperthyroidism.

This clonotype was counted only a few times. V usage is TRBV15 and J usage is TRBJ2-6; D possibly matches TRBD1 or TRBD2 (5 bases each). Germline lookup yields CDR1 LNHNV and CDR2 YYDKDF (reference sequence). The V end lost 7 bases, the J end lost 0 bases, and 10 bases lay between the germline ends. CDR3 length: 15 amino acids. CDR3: CATTSGSSGANVLTF. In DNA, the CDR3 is TGTGCCACCACCTCAGGGAGCTCTGGGGCCAACGTCCTGACTTTC.

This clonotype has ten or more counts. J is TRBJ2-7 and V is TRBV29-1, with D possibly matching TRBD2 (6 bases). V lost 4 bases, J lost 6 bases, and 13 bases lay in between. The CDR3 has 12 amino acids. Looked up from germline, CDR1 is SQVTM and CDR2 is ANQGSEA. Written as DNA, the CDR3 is TGCAGCGTTGGGCTAATGGGGGGCGAGCAGTACTTC. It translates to CSVGLMGGEQYF.

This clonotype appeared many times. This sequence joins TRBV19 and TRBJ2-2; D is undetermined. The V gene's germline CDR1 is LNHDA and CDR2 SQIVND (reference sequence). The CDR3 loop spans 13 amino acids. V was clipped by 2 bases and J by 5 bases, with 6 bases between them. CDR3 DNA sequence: TGTGCCAGTAGTATATTGGGGACCGGGGAGCTGTTTTTT. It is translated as CASSILGTGELFF.

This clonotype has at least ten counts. For the CDR3, the DNA is TGTGCCAGCAGCGTAGCGGGGAGCTCCTACGAGCAGTACTTC. Translated, it gives CASSVAGSSYEQYF. This chain joins TRBV11-2 and TRBJ2-7; 8 nucleotides agree with TRBD2. CDR1 is SGHAT, CDR2 FQNNGV, per germline. This CDR3 comprises 14 residues. With V trimmed by 5 bases and J by 0 bases, 3 bases remained unmatched.

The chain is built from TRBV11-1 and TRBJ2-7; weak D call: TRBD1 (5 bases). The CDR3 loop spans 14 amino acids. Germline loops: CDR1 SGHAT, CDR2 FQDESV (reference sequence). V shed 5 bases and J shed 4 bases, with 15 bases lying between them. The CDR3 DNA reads TGTGCCAGCAGCCAAGGGGTAGGGAAGTACGAGCAGTACTTC. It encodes CASSQGVGKYEQYF.

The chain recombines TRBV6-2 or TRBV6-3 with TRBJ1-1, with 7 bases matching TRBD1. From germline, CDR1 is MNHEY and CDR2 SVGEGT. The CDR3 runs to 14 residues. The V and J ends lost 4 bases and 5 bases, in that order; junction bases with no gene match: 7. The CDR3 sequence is CASSLTGLATEAFF. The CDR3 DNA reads TGTGCCAGCAGTTTGACAGGGCTTGCGACTGAAGCTTTCTTT.

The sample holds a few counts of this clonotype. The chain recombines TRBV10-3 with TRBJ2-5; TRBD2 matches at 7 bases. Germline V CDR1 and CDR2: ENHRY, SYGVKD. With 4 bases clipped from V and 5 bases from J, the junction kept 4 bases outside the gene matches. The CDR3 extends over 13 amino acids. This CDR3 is CAISGTSPETQYF. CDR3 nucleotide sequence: TGTGCCATCAGTGGGACTAGTCCGGAGACCCAGTACTTC.

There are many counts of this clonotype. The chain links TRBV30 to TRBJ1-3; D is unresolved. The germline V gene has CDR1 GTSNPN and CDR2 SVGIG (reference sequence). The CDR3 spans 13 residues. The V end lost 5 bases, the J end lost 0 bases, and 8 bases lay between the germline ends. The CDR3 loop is CAWGIFSGNTIYF. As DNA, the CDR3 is TGTGCCTGGGGTATATTCTCTGGAAACACCATATATTTT.

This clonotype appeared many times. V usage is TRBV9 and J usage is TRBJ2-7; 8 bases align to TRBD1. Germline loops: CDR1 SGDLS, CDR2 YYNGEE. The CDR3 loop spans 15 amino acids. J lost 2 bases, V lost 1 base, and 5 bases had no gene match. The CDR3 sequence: CASSVRPGGPYEQYF. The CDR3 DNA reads TGTGCCAGCAGCGTAAGGCCAGGGGGCCCCTACGAGCAGTACTTC.

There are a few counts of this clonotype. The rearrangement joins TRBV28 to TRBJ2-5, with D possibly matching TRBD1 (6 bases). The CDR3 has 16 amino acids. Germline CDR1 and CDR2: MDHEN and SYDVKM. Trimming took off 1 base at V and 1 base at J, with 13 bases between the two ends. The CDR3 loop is CASSLSGALAQETQYF. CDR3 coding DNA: TGTGCCAGCAGTTTATCAGGGGCCCTAGCCCAAGAGACCCAGTACTTC.

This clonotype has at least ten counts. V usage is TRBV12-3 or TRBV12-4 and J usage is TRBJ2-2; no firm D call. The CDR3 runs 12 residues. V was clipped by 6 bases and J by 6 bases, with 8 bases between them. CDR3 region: CASSSNAGELFF. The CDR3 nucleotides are TGTGCCAGCAGCTCAAACGCCGGGGAGCTGTTTTTT.

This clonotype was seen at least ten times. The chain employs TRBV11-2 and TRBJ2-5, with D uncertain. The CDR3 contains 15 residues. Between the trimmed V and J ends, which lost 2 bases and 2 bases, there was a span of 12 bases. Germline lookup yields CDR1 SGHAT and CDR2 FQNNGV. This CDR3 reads CASSLKPSSQETQYF. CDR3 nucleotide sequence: TGTGCCAGCAGCTTAAAGCCCAGTTCTCAAGAGACCCAGTACTTC.

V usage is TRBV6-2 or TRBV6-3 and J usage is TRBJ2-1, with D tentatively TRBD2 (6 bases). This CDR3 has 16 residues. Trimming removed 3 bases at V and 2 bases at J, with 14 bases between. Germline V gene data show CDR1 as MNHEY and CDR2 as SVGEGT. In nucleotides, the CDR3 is TGTGCCAGCAGTTATGGGGAGACTAGTACCTACAATGAGCAGTTCTTC. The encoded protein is CASSYGETSTYNEQFF.

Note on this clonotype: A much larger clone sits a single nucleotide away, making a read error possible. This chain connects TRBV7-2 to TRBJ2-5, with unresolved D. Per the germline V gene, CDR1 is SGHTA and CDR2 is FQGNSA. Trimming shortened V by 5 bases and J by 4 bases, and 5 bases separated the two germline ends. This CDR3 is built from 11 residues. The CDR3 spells CASSNLETQYF. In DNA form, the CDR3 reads TGTGCCAGCAGCAATCTAGAGACCCAGTACTTC.

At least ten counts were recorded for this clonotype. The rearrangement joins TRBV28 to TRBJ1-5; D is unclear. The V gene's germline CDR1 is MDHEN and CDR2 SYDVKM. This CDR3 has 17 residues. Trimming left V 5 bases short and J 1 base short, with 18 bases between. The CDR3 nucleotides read TGTGCCAGCAGTCGGACCGTCGTATCATCCAGCAATCAGCCCCAGCATTTT. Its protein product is CASSRTVVSSSNQPQHF.

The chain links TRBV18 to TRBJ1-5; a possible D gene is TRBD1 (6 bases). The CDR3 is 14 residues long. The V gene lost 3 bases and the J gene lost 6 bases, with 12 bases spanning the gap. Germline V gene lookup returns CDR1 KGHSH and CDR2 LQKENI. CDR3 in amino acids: CASSPRGGTQPQHF. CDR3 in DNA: TGTGCCAGCTCACCGCGAGGGGGGACTCAGCCCCAGCATTTT. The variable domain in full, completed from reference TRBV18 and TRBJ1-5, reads NAGVMQNPRHLVRRRGQEARLRCSPMKGHSHVYWYRQLPEEGLKFMVYLQKENIIDESGMPKERFSAEFPKEGPSILRIQQVVRGDSAAYFCASSPRGGTQPQHFGDGTRLSIL.

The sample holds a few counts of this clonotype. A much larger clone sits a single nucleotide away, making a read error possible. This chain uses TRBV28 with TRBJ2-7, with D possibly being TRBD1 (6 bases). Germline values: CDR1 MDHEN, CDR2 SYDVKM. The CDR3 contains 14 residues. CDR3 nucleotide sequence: TGTGCCAGCAGTTCACCGGGACAAACCTATGAGCAGTGCTTC. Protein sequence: CASSSPGQTYEQCF.

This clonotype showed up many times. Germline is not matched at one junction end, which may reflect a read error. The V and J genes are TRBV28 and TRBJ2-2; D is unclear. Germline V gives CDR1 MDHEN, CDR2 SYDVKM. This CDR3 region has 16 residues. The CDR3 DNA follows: TGCGCCAGCATCAATCGTAGGGAAGCGAACACCGGGGAGCTGTTTTTT. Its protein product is CASINRREANTGELFF.

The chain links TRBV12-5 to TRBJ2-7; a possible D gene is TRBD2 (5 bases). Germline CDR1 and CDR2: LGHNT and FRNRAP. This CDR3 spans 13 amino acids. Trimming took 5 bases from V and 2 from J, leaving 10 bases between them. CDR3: CASGPPGTYEQYF. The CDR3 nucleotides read TGTGCTAGTGGTCCCCCGGGGACCTACGAGCAGTACTTC.